This entry features one TCR beta chain sequence. The CDR3 contains 15 residues. Germline V lookup: CDR1 SGHVS, CDR2 FQNEAQ. The ends lost 1 base at V and 1 base at J; junction bases unmatched: 3. The data originate from a study of blood T cell repertoires in COVID-19. Study background: In each case, the material was cDNA or gDNA derived from T cells, B-cell-depleted T cells, or PBMCs.

Generated by immunoSEQ multiplex PCR, the TCRdb table keeps only in-frame clones and is missing some. The table shows about 150,000 clones, with roughly 83% occurring only once. This chain connects TRBV7-8 to TRBJ1-1, with TRBD1 matching 7 bases. The TCR originated in a woman aged 60-75 years with acute or convalescent COVID-19. What was sequenced was peripheral blood. CDR3 amino acids: CASSLVTGANTEAFF. The CDR3 bases are TGTGCCAGCAGCTTAGTTACAGGGGCGAACACTGAAGCTTTCTTT.